A selection of T cell receptor beta chains follows, all from one sample in a study of T cells after yellow fever vaccination. MiXCR was run by TCRdb on the 5' RACE reads, yielding one entry per CDR3 protein. The profile shows approximately 330,000 distinct CDR3 sequences, approximately 12% of them singletons. The starting material was CD4+ T cells sorted from PBMCs, obtained 15 days after the yellow fever booster vaccination. These receptors were obtained from a young man who received the YFV17D yellow fever vaccine. Each CDR3 is given with its conserved first and last residue. Each record gives: V gene, J gene, D gene, clone size, CDR3 protein, CDR3 DNA. D genes are given only for firm matches. Size is omitted from some rows. Given values are once, few, many or a class for expanded clones.

>TRBV7-3|TRBJ2-1|.|few
CASSPTPGEYNEQFF
TGTGCCAGCAGTCCTACCCCAGGGGAATACAATGAGCAGTTCTTC
>TRBV24-1|TRBJ2-3|.|.
CATSDPPASTDTQYF
TGTGCCACCAGTGACCCCCCGGCGAGCACAGATACGCAGTATTTT
>TRBV30|TRBJ1-5|TRBD1|.
CAFSADRGSPQHF
TGTGCCTTCTCGGCGGACAGGGGAAGCCCCCAGCATTTT
>TRBV4-1|TRBJ1-6|.|.
CASSQDPPGRDGGSPLHF
TGCGCCAGCAGCCAAGATCCCCCTGGTCGGGACGGAGGTTCACCCCTCCACTTT
>TRBV3-1|TRBJ1-4|.|.
CASSQANEKLFF
TGTGCCAGCAGCCAAGCCAATGAAAAACTGTTTTTT
>TRBV5-6|TRBJ1-5|TRBD1|few
CASSLAGQVRNQPQHF
TGTGCCAGCAGCTTGGCGGGACAGGTCCGAAATCAGCCCCAGCATTTT
>TRBV7-2|TRBJ2-3|.|many
CASSLADTQYF
TGTGCCAGCAGCTTAGCAGATACGCAGTATTTT
>TRBV28|TRBJ2-1|.|few
CASSLLLGGNEQFF
TGTGCCAGCAGTTTATTATTAGGGGGTAATGAGCAGTTCTTC
>TRBV29-1|TRBJ2-5|TRBD1|.
CSVGTGGVLRETQYF
TGCAGCGTCGGGACAGGGGGGGTACTAAGAGAGACCCAGTACTTC
>TRBV4-3|TRBJ2-3|TRBD2|few
CASSRGTSETDTQYF
TGCGCCAGCAGCCGCGGGACTAGCGAGACAGATACGCAGTATTTT
>TRBV7-3|TRBJ2-7|.|.
CASSLTSTYEQYF
TGTGCCAGCAGCTTAACTTCCACCTACGAGCAGTACTTC
>TRBV4-2|TRBJ2-1|TRBD2|.
CASSPLLAGGSGYGNDEQFF
TGTGCCAGCAGCCCCCTACTAGCGGGGGGCTCAGGGTACGGGAATGATGAGCAGTTCTTC
>TRBV10-3|TRBJ2-3|TRBD1|.
CAISPGQGVADTQYF
TGTGCCATCAGCCCGGGACAGGGAGTTGCAGATACGCAGTATTTT
>TRBV7-2|TRBJ1-5|TRBD1|few
CASSLTGGGVNQPQHF
TGTGCCAGCAGCTTAACAGGGGGAGGGGTCAATCAGCCCCAGCATTTT
>TRBV4-2|TRBJ2-6|TRBD2|.
CASSQDAGGSSGANVLTF
TGTGCCAGCAGCCAAGATGCCGGGGGGAGCTCTGGGGCCAACGTCCTGACTTTC
>TRBV7-8|TRBJ2-5|.|few
CASSSPGGASQETQYF
TGTGCCAGCAGCTCCCCGGGGGGCGCGAGCCAAGAGACCCAGTACTTC
>TRBV4-1|TRBJ2-3|TRBD2|few
CASSHQLAGGSDTQYF
TGCGCCAGCAGCCACCAACTAGCGGGGGGGTCGGATACGCAGTATTTT
>TRBV7-9|TRBJ2-2|.|.
CASRDRDLRSGELFF
TGTGCCAGCAGGGACCGGGACCTCCGATCCGGGGAGCTGTTTTTT
>TRBV5-4|TRBJ1-1|.|few
CASSSWNTEAFF
TGTGCCAGCAGCTCTTGGAACACTGAAGCTTTCTTT
>TRBV19|TRBJ1-6|TRBD1|.
CASSIRDRPGGRNSPLHF
TGTGCCAGTAGTATACGGGACAGGCCAGGCGGACGGAATTCACCCCTCCACTTT
>TRBV7-9|TRBJ1-6|.|.
CASSRTVLGNNSPLHF
TGTGCCAGCAGCCGGACAGTCTTGGGGAACAATTCACCCCTCCACTTT
>TRBV4-3|TRBJ2-2|.|many
CASSLSSGASSGELFF
TGCGCCAGCAGCCTATCTTCAGGGGCGAGTTCCGGGGAGCTGTTTTTT
>TRBV6-5|TRBJ1-2|TRBD1|.
CASSYDRTGNGYTF
TGTGCCAGCAGTTACGACCGGACAGGGAATGGCTACACCTTC
>TRBV4-1|TRBJ2-5|TRBD1|.
CASSQDSGQGGETQYF
TGCGCCAGCAGCCAAGATTCAGGACAGGGGGGAGAGACCCAGTACTTC
>TRBV3-2|TRBJ2-7|.|.
CASSPPGTHYEQYF
TGTGCCAGCAGCCCACCGGGGACCCACTACGAGCAGTACTTC
>TRBV20-1|TRBJ2-3|.|once
CSARGGRDTQYF
TGCAGTGCTAGGGGTGGTCGGGATACGCAGTATTTT
>TRBV5-1|TRBJ1-2|TRBD1|.
CASSGGQALSGYTF
TGCGCCAGCAGCGGCGGACAGGCTCTATCGGGCTACACCTTC
>TRBV27|TRBJ1-2|TRBD1|.
CASSKPGQGFYGYTF
TGTGCCAGCAGCAAACCGGGACAGGGGTTCTATGGCTACACCTTC
>TRBV25-1|TRBJ2-5|.|few
CASSEYSGQETQYF
TGTGCCAGCAGTGAATATTCCGGGCAAGAGACCCAGTACTTC
>TRBV7-2|TRBJ2-3|.|.
CASSSRRSTDTQYF
TGTGCCAGCAGCTCTAGGCGGAGCACAGATACGCAGTATTTT
>TRBV5-1|TRBJ1-5|.|many
CASSVDSDQPQHF
TGCGCCAGCAGCGTTGACAGTGATCAGCCCCAGCATTTT
>TRBV7-2|TRBJ2-5|.|.
CASTPTRGEETQYF
TGTGCCAGCACCCCCACCCGAGGGGAGGAGACCCAGTACTTC
>TRBV24-1|TRBJ2-4|.|.
CATSDAGPWSIQYF
TGTGCCACCAGTGACGCCGGGCCCTGGAGCATTCAGTACTTC
>TRBV9|TRBJ1-3|.|.
CASSATSGNTIYF
TGTGCCAGCAGCGCAACCTCTGGAAACACCATATATTTT
>TRBV12-3/TRBV12-4|TRBJ1-2|.|many
CASSLEGIIGGYTF
TGTGCCAGCAGTTTAGAAGGGATCATCGGGGGCTACACCTTC
>TRBV7-2|TRBJ2-7|.|few
CASSLAGKVLVEQYF
TGTGCCAGCAGCTTAGCGGGGAAGGTTCTAGTCGAGCAGTACTTC
>TRBV27|TRBJ1-2|.|.
CASSLSVSWNYGYTF
TGTGCCAGCAGTTTATCCGTGTCATGGAACTATGGCTACACCTTC
>TRBV29-1|TRBJ1-2|.|.
CSVEDPSYGYTF
TGCAGCGTTGAAGACCCCTCTTACGGCTACACCTTC
>TRBV20-1|TRBJ1-1|.|.
CSARWSVMNTEAFF
TGCAGTGCTAGATGGTCAGTCATGAACACTGAAGCTTTCTTT
>TRBV5-1|TRBJ2-1|.|.
CASTKETYNEQFF
TGCGCCAGCACAAAGGAGACTTACAATGAGCAGTTCTTC
>TRBV24-1|TRBJ1-2|.|.
CATSDSVYGYTF
TGTGCCACCAGTGATTCTGTCTATGGCTACACCTTC
>TRBV20-1|TRBJ2-4|.|.
CSARPAGDQNIQYF
TGCAGTGCTCGGCCCGCCGGGGACCAAAACATTCAGTACTTC
>TRBV5-1|TRBJ1-3|.|.
CASSIEGRGRSGNTIYF
TGCGCCAGCAGCATAGAGGGACGGGGACGGTCTGGAAACACCATATATTTT
>TRBV24-1|TRBJ2-3|.|few
CATSERDPKSGTDTQYF
TGTGCCACCAGTGAACGGGACCCAAAATCCGGCACAGATACGCAGTATTTT
>TRBV7-2|TRBJ2-3|.|few
CASSPTRGAKTDTQYF
TGTGCCAGCAGTCCCACCCGGGGGGCAAAGACAGATACGCAGTATTTT
>TRBV7-9|TRBJ1-1|TRBD1|few
CASSPQGGIKAFF
TGTGCCAGCAGCCCGCAGGGGGGGATTAAAGCTTTCTTT
>TRBV19|TRBJ1-1|.|.
CASTVGGLQAFF
TGTGCCAGTACCGTAGGAGGTCTGCAAGCTTTCTTT
>TRBV6-2/TRBV6-3|TRBJ2-1|.|few
CASISPGWVEQFF
TGTGCCAGCATCTCACCAGGGTGGGTTGAGCAGTTCTTC
>TRBV5-1|TRBJ2-5|.|many
CASTPGRQYQETQYF
TGCGCCAGCACCCCGGGACGGCAGTACCAAGAGACCCAGTACTTC
>TRBV29-1|TRBJ2-1|.|few
CSVALTYNEQFF
TGCAGCGTTGCTCTAACCTACAATGAGCAGTTCTTC
>TRBV7-2|TRBJ2-1|.|few
CASSLVVGGPYNEQFF
TGTGCCAGCAGCTTAGTGGTCGGGGGACCCTACAATGAGCAGTTCTTC
>TRBV7-2|TRBJ2-2|.|.
CASTARVGTGELFF
TGTGCCAGCACGGCGAGGGTGGGCACCGGGGAGCTGTTTTTT